These T cell receptor beta chains were read from a single sample in a study of T cell changes during pregnancy in multiple sclerosis. The assay was immunoSEQ multiplex PCR, and TCRdb's table has in-frame clones only and misses some. Among some 57,000 clones listed, 75% to 95% were seen once. Sequenced material: CD4+ T cells from peripheral blood mononuclear cells, taken after pregnancy. The origin of the receptors is a female donor in good health, enrolled as a control in a pregnancy study. Both conserved end residues are part of each CDR3. The D gene is left open where the match is weak. Some rows have no size entry. The others give once, few or many, or a class for an expanded clone.

CDR3 protein: CASSFDEASYGYTF; CDR3 DNA: TGCGCCAGCAGCTTCGATGAAGCCTCCTATGGCTACACCTTC; clone size: -; D gene: -; V gene: TRBV5-1; J gene: TRBJ1-2
CDR3 protein: CANSQGAEGTIYF; CDR3 DNA: TGTGCCAACTCACAGGGGGCCGAAGGCACCATATATTTT; clone size: -; D gene: TRBD1; V gene: TRBV2; J gene: TRBJ1-3
CDR3 protein: CASSVSRVSYEQYF; CDR3 DNA: TGTGCCAGCAGCGTGAGCAGGGTTTCCTACGAGCAGTACTTC; clone size: -; D gene: -; V gene: TRBV9; J gene: TRBJ2-7
CDR3 protein: CASSPPDRGETQYF; CDR3 DNA: TGCGCCAGCAGCCCACCCGACAGGGGTGAGACCCAGTACTTC; clone size: -; D gene: TRBD1; V gene: TRBV5-1; J gene: TRBJ2-5
CDR3 protein: CASSYSLGSGANVLTF; CDR3 DNA: TGTGCCAGCAGTTACTCGCTCGGCTCTGGGGCCAACGTCCTGACTTTC; clone size: once; D gene: -; V gene: TRBV6-5; J gene: TRBJ2-6
CDR3 protein: CASSYGLVYNEQFF; CDR3 DNA: TGTGCCAGCAGCTACGGACTAGTTTACAATGAGCAGTTCTTC; clone size: -; D gene: TRBD2; V gene: TRBV7-2; J gene: TRBJ2-1
CDR3 protein: CASSSPIREAFF; CDR3 DNA: TGTGCCAGCAGCTCCCCTATCAGGGAAGCTTTCTTT; clone size: -; D gene: -; V gene: TRBV6-5; J gene: TRBJ1-1
CDR3 protein: CASSVEGFTEAFF; CDR3 DNA: TGTGCCAGCAGTGTGGAGGGGTTCACTGAAGCTTTCTTT; clone size: -; D gene: -; V gene: TRBV6-1; J gene: TRBJ1-1
CDR3 protein: CATSRVGTNPSNQPQHF; CDR3 DNA: TGTGCCACCAGCAGAGTAGGGACAAACCCTAGCAATCAGCCCCAGCATTTT; clone size: -; D gene: -; V gene: TRBV15; J gene: TRBJ1-5
CDR3 protein: CASSLERGAREQYF; CDR3 DNA: TGCGCCAGCAGCTTGGAGCGGGGCGCACGGGAGCAGTACTTC; clone size: -; D gene: TRBD2; V gene: TRBV5-1; J gene: TRBJ2-7
CDR3 protein: CASSLRGGTYEQYF; CDR3 DNA: TGTGCCAGCAGCTTAAGGGGGGGGACCTACGAGCAGTACTTC; clone size: -; D gene: -; V gene: TRBV7-2; J gene: TRBJ2-7
CDR3 protein: CASSRDRDRVFSGYTF; CDR3 DNA: TGTGCCAGCAGCCGAGACCGGGACAGGGTATTTAGTGGCTACACCTTC; clone size: -; D gene: TRBD1; V gene: TRBV9; J gene: TRBJ1-2
CDR3 protein: CASSPKTGGYGYTF; CDR3 DNA: TGTGCCAGCAGCCCGAAGACAGGGGGCTATGGCTACACCTTC; clone size: -; D gene: TRBD1; V gene: TRBV7-2; J gene: TRBJ1-2
CDR3 protein: CAWSRGSYGYTF; CDR3 DNA: TGTGCCTGGAGTCGGGGGAGCTATGGCTACACCTTC; clone size: once; D gene: -; V gene: TRBV30; J gene: TRBJ1-2
CDR3 protein: CASSLQTSGGTGELFF; CDR3 DNA: TGTGCCAGCAGCTTACAGACTAGCGGGGGAACCGGGGAGCTGTTTTTT; clone size: -; D gene: TRBD2; V gene: TRBV5-4; J gene: TRBJ2-2
CDR3 protein: CASSRGIRSNQPQHF; CDR3 DNA: TGTGCCAGCAGTCGGGGGATTAGGAGCAATCAGCCCCAGCATTTT; clone size: -; D gene: -; V gene: TRBV2; J gene: TRBJ1-5
CDR3 protein: CASSPSGTGLNYGYTF; CDR3 DNA: TGTGCCAGCAGCCCGTCCGGGACGGGACTTAACTATGGCTACACCTTC; clone size: -; D gene: -; V gene: TRBV7-2; J gene: TRBJ1-2
CDR3 protein: CATSRRASGGASTDTQYF; CDR3 DNA: TGTGCCACCTCCCGCAGGGCTAGCGGGGGGGCTAGCACAGATACGCAGTATTTT; clone size: -; D gene: TRBD2; V gene: TRBV15; J gene: TRBJ2-3
CDR3 protein: CASSSPGLASHEQYF; CDR3 DNA: TGTGCCAGCAGTTCCCCGGGACTAGCCTCCCACGAGCAGTACTTC; clone size: -; D gene: TRBD2; V gene: TRBV27; J gene: TRBJ2-7
CDR3 protein: CSVGTGTYNEQFF; CDR3 DNA: TGCAGCGTTGGGACAGGCACCTACAATGAGCAGTTCTTC; clone size: -; D gene: TRBD1; V gene: TRBV29-1; J gene: TRBJ2-1
CDR3 protein: CASSPRQGRDTEAFF; CDR3 DNA: TGCGCCAGCAGCCCTAGACAGGGGAGGGACACTGAAGCTTTCTTT; clone size: -; D gene: TRBD1; V gene: TRBV5-1; J gene: TRBJ1-1
CDR3 protein: CAISLGTENSYEQYF; CDR3 DNA: TGTGCCATCAGCCTAGGGACAGAGAACTCCTACGAGCAGTACTTC; clone size: -; D gene: TRBD1; V gene: TRBV10-3; J gene: TRBJ2-7